The T cell receptor beta chain under discussion was sequenced for a study of CD8 T cells in ankylosing spondylitis. General study results and limits: Disease-linked clones were reportedly significantly enriched in matched ankylosing spondylitis synovial fluid. Clones that were linked to disease were CD8+ and were relatively rare in peripheral blood. Seemingly characteristic of ankylosing spondylitis blood was a TCR beta motif consisting of eight highly homologous variants. Existing reports had already noted some motif variants in reactive arthritis synovial fluid and blood.

The CDR3 loop spans 18 amino acids. The germline V and J ends were trimmed by 4 bases and 0 bases, with 18 bases remaining between them. The germline gives CDR1 LNHNV, CDR2 YYDKDF (reference sequence). This clonotype was seen at least ten times. The antigen is unknown. Researchers built TCR beta libraries using quantitative 5'-RACE with molecular barcodes. TCRdb processed the 5' RACE reads anew with MiXCR; each CDR3 protein has one entry. This table holds some 220,000 distinct CDR3 sequences, roughly 6.6% found once. Sequenced sample: blood, either unsorted or a sorted T cell fraction (not recorded which). This receptor was identified in a male donor with ankylosing spondylitis. The V call is TRBV15, the J call TRBJ2-2; TRBD2 is a possible D gene (5 bases). In DNA form, the CDR3 reads TGTGCCACCAGCACCCTTCGCACTTCAGCGGCGAACACCGGGGAGCTGTTTTTT. Its protein is CATSTLRTSAANTGELFF.